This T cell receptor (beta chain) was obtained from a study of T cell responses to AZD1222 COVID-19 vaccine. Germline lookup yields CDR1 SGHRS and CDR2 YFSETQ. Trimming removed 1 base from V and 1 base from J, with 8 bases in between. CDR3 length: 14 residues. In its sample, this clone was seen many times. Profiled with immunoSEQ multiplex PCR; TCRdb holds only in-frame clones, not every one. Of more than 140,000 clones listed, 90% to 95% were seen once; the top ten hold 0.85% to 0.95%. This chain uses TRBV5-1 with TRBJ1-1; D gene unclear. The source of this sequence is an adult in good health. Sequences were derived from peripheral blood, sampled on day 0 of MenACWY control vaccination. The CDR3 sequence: CASSLSAANTEAFF. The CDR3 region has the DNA TGCGCCAGCAGCTTGTCCGCAGCGAACACTGAAGCTTTCTTT.